This T cell receptor beta chain derives from a study of T-cell memory formation after mild COVID-19. From the 5' RACE reads, TCRdb called clonotypes with MiXCR, one entry per CDR3 protein. Of hundreds of thousands of distinct CDR3 sequences listed, around 15% are singletons. Trimming stripped 4 bases from V and 1 base from J, with 14 bases between. The CDR3 length is 16 residues. The TCR sequence derives from a man aged 18 to 30 who had mild COVID-19 (a few samples of this study predate the infection). Cell type and time point are not known. The sample taken for sequencing was PBMCs or a T cell subset sorted from them (not recorded which). V usage is TRBV12-3 or TRBV12-4 and J usage is TRBJ2-1; D not certain. The CDR3 loop reads CASSSAPTPSYNEQFF. The DNA of the CDR3 is TGTGCCAGCAGTTCTGCACCGACTCCTTCCTACAATGAGCAGTTCTTC.